The clone carrying this T cell receptor beta chain was seen a single time. Its cognate antigen is unknown. Specified time point: persistent/refractory GD, antithyroid drugs over 5 years with positive TRAb. PBMCs were the source of the RNA used for TCR sequencing. The source of the sample is a study of regulatory T cells in long-lasting Graves disease. About the research overall: Positivity for TSH receptor antibodies plus over 5 years of antithyroid drugs meant persistent Graves' disease.

Study results and caveats: A greater number of public clonotypes (2,741) was shared by persistent patients than by new patients (over 900). Study of thyroid tissue was not done, with only peripheral blood studied.

Building the TCR beta libraries relied on iRepertoire HTBI primers, and CDR3 regions underwent Arm-PCR. MiXCR, applied by TCRdb to the multiplex PCR reads, yields one record per CDR3 protein. The top ten hold less than 9% of the sample, which has some 440,000 distinct CDR3 sequences, roughly 20% seen once. The V gene lost 6 bases and the J gene lost 4 bases, with 21 bases spanning the gap. This CDR3 spans 15 amino acids. Germline lookup yields CDR1 DFQATT and CDR2 SNEGSKA (reference sequence). This TCR was recovered from a female donor with Graves disease. Sequenced here: peripheral blood mononuclear cells (PBMCs), sampled when the disease was refractory, from a patient treated with antithyroid drugs. The chain combines TRBV20-1 with TRBJ1-2, with D tentatively TRBD1 (6 bases). CDR3 nucleotides: TGCAGTGCCCGGGACACCCGCTTAGCAATCTATGGCTACACCTTC. Translation: CSARDTRLAIYGYTF.